Sequencing of this T cell receptor (beta chain) was carried out in a study of T and B cells in COVID-19 patients. Study in general: Recovered patients mostly had mild to moderate COVID-19 managed as outpatients.

Blood genomic DNA input for TRB amplification was about 240-550 ng. Multiplex PCR with BIOMED2 TRB-A/B primer pools amplified TRB rearrangements. TCRdb recomputed calls from the multiplex PCR reads with MiXCR, one row per CDR3 protein. The repertoire consists of roughly 5,200 distinct CDR3 sequences, with around a quarter occurring once and the leading ten covering 5.4%. The CDR3 is 12 residues long. The germline CDR1 and CDR2 sequences are MNHEY and SVGAGI. V lost 6 bases and J lost 8, with 13 bases in between. The receptor was derived from a human donor with active COVID-19. This rearrangement joins TRBV6-5 to TRBJ1-2; D is ambiguous. The material sequenced was blood. The CDR3 DNA reads as TGTGCCAGCAGCGCCGCCGTCGGGGGCTACACCTTC. Protein product: CASSAAVGGYTF.